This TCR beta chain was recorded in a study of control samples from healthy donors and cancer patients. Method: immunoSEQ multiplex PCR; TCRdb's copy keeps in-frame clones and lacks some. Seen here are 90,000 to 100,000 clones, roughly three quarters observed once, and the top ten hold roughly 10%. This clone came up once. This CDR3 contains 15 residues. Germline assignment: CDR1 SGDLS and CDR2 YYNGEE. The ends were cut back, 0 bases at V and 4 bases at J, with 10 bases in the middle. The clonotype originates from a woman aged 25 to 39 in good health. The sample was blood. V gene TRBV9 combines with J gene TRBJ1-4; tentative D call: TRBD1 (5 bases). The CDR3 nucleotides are TGTGCCAGCAGCGTAGTAGGGGCGGGTAATGAAAAACTGTTTTTT. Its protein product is CASSVVGAGNEKLFF.